Described below is a single TCR beta chain sequence and its context. This specimen comes from a study of ipilimumab plus nivolumab after autologous stem cell transplantation. Method: immunoSEQ multiplex PCR; TCRdb's copy keeps in-frame clones and lacks some. This sample has approximately 12,000 clones, with more than 65% found just once. The input for sequencing was PBMCs, taken in a trial of ipilimumab plus nivolumab as post-transplant consolidation. The clonotype was recovered from a male donor with multiple myeloma.

CDR3 loop: CASSVEGNYSPLHF. The CDR3 nucleotides read TGTGCCAGCAGCGTAGAGGGGAATTATTCACCCCTCCACTTT. This chain links TRBV9 with TRBJ1-6; D is possibly TRBD1 (5 bases). Germline V gives CDR1 SGDLS, CDR2 YYNGEE. The ends were cut back, 0 bases at V and 8 bases at J, with 9 bases in the middle. This CDR3 contains 14 residues.